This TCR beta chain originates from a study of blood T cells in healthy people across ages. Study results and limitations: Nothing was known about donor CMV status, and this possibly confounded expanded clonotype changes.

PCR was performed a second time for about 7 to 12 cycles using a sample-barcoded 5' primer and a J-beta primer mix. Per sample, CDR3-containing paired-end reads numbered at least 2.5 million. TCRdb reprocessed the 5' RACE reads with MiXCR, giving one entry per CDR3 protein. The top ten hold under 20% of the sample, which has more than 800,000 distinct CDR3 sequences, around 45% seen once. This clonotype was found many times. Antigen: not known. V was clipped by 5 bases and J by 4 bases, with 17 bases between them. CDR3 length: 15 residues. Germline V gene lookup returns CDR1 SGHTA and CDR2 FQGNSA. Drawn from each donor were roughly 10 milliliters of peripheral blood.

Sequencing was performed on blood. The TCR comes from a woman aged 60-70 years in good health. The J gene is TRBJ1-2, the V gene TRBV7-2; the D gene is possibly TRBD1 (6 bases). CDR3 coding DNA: TGTGCCAGCAGCCCGGAGCAAACAGGGATCTATGGCTACACCTTC. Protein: CASSPEQTGIYGYTF. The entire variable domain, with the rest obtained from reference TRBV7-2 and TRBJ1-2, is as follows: GAGVSQSPSNKVTEKGKDVELRCDPISGHTALYWYRQSLGQGLEFLIYFQGNSAPDKSGLPSDRFSAERTGGSVSTLTIQRTQQEDSAVYLCASSPEQTGIYGYTFGSGTRLTVV.